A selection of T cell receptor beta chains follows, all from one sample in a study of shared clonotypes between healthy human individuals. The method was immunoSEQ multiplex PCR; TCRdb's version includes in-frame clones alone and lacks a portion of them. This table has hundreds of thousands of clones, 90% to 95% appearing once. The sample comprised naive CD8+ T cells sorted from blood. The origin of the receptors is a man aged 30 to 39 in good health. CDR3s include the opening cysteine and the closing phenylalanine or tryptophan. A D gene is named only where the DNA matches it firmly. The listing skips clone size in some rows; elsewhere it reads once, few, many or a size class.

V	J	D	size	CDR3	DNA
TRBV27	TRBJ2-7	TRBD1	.	CASSIRTGIEQYF	TGTGCCAGCAGTATCAGGACAGGGATCGAGCAGTACTTC
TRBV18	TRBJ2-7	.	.	CASSPLGEPYEQYF	TGTGCCAGCTCACCACTTGGGGAACCCTACGAGCAGTACTTC
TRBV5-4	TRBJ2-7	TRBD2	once	CASSLTSGQYEQYF	TGTGCCAGCAGCTTGACTAGCGGACAATACGAGCAGTACTTC
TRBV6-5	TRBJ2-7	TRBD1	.	CASSYTRTGAYEQYF	TGTGCCAGCAGTTACACTAGGACAGGGGCCTACGAGCAGTACTTC
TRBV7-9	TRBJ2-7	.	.	CASSSGQGTILSYEQYF	TGTGCCAGCAGCTCGGGCCAGGGGACCATTCTCTCCTACGAGCAGTACTTC
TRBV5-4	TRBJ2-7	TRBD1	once	CASGTGNEQYF	TGTGCCAGCGGGACAGGGAACGAGCAGTACTTC
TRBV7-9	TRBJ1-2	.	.	CASSLAQRTGQTLFSGYTF	TGTGCCAGCAGCTTAGCCCAAAGAACAGGGCAGACTCTCTTCTCTGGCTACACCTTC
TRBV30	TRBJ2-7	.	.	CAWSEVASEQYF	TGTGCCTGGAGTGAGGTAGCCTCCGAGCAGTACTTC
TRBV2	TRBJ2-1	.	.	CASSESIADPYNEQFF	TGTGCCAGCAGTGAGTCAATAGCGGACCCCTACAATGAGCAGTTCTTC
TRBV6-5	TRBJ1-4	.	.	CASSPEGNEKLFF	TGTGCCAGCAGCCCGGAGGGTAATGAAAAACTGTTTTTT
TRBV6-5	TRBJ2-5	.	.	CASSMGETQYF	TGTGCCAGCTCGATGGGGGAGACCCAGTACTTC
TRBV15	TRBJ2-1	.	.	CATSREGGAARPYNEQFF	TGTGCCACCAGCAGAGAGGGGGGGGCGGCCCGACCCTACAATGAGCAGTTCTTC
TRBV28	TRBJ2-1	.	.	CASTRGGGEVGEQFF	TGTGCCAGCACCCGGGGAGGGGGAGAGGTTGGTGAGCAGTTCTTC
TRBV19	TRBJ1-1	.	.	CASSGPGAEAFF	TGTGCCAGTAGTGGACCTGGGGCTGAAGCTTTCTTT
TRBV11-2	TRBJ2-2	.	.	CASSLDRQLLRELFF	TGTGCCAGCAGCTTAGATCGACAGCTCCTTAGGGAGCTGTTTTTT
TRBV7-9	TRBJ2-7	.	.	CASSSTLSPYEQYF	TGTGCCAGCAGCTCGACTTTATCTCCCTACGAGCAGTACTTC
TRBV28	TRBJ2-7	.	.	CASSWGITYEQYF	TGTGCCAGCAGTTGGGGGATAACCTACGAGCAGTACTTC
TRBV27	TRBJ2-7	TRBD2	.	CASRAGLTSYEQYF	TGTGCCAGCAGAGCGGGACTGACCTCCTACGAGCAGTACTTC
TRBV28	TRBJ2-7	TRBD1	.	CASSSGQDYEQYF	TGTGCCAGCAGTTCTGGACAGGACTACGAGCAGTACTTC
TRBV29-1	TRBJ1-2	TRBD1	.	CSVEDRTGANYGYTF	TGCAGCGTTGAAGACCGGACAGGGGCTAACTATGGCTACACCTTC
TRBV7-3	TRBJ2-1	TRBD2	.	CASSSLAGGPYNEQFF	TGTGCCAGCAGCTCGCTAGCGGGAGGGCCTTACAATGAGCAGTTCTTC
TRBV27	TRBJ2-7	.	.	CASSSPRVAYEQYF	TGTGCCAGCAGTTCTCCCAGGGTTGCCTACGAGCAGTACTTC
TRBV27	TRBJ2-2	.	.	CASSLSWEFSTGELFF	TGTGCCAGCAGTTTATCCTGGGAGTTCAGCACCGGGGAGCTGTTTTTT
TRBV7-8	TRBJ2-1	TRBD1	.	CASSLRGRSNSNEQFF	TGTGCCAGCAGCTTAAGGGGGCGGTCAAACTCAAATGAGCAGTTCTTC
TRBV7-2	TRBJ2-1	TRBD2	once	CASSRGLAGSYNEQFF	TGTGCCAGCAGTCGAGGACTAGCGGGTTCCTACAATGAGCAGTTCTTC
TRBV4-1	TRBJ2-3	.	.	CASSQEGASSTDTQYF	TGCGCCAGCAGCCAAGAAGGGGCTAGTAGCACAGATACGCAGTATTTT
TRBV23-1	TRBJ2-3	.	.	CASSLITGGGTDTQYF	TGCGCCAGCAGTCTAATCACAGGGGGGGGCACAGATACGCAGTATTTT
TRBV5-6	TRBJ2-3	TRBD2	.	CASSLGLAGGDTQYF	TGTGCCAGCAGCTTGGGACTAGCGGGAGGAGATACGCAGTATTTT
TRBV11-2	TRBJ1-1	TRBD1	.	CASSFPGQGSTEAFF	TGTGCCAGCAGCTTTCCAGGACAGGGGAGCACTGAAGCTTTCTTT
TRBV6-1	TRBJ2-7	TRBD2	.	CASRLAGVPPEHF	TGTGCCAGCAGACTAGCGGGAGTACCCCCCGAGCACTTC
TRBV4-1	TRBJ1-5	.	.	CASSQDSAPQEPQHF	TGCGCCAGCAGCCAAGATTCCGCACCCCAGGAGCCCCAGCATTTT
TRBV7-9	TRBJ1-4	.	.	CASSPEGNNEKLFF	TGTGCCAGCAGCCCGGAGGGAAATAATGAAAAACTGTTTTTT
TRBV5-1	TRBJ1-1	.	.	CASSLLGVTEAFF	TGCGCCAGCAGCTTGTTAGGGGTCACTGAAGCTTTCTTT
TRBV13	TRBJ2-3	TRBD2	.	CASSLGLLATDTQYF	TGTGCCAGCAGCTTAGGCTTACTAGCGACAGATACGCAGTATTTT
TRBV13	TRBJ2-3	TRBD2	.	CASSGTSGGRTDTQYF	TGTGCCAGCAGCGGAACTAGCGGGGGACGCACAGATACGCAGTATTTT
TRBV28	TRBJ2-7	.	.	CASSWASTKGDEQYF	TGTGCCAGCAGTTGGGCCTCTACCAAGGGAGACGAGCAGTACTTC
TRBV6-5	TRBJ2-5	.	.	CASSPGYQETQYF	TGTGCCAGCAGTCCGGGGTATCAAGAGACCCAGTACTTC
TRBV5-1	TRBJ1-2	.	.	CASSLDEFVGYTF	TGCGCCAGCAGCTTGGACGAATTCGTGGGCTACACCTTC
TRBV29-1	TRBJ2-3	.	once	CSVEVFSSAILTDTQYF	TGCAGCGTTGAAGTTTTCTCTAGCGCGATTCTCACAGATACGCAGTATTTT
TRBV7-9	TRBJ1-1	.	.	CASSALRGGNTEAFF	TGTGCCAGCAGCGCTCTCAGGGGAGGAAACACTGAAGCTTTCTTT
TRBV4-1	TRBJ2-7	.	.	CASSQGESIVYEQYF	TGCGCCAGCAGCCAAGGGGAAAGTATAGTCTACGAGCAGTACTTC
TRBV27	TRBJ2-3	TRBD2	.	CASSSRGAGGADTQYF	TGTGCCAGCAGTTCCAGAGGAGCGGGGGGGGCAGATACGCAGTATTTT
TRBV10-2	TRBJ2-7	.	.	CASSEYHTYEQYF	TGCGCCAGCAGTGAGTACCACACCTACGAGCAGTACTTC
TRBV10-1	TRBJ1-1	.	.	CASSEGGTEAFF	TGCGCCAGCAGCGAGGGTGGCACTGAAGCTTTCTTT
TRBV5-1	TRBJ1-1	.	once	CASSLGWRGVGTEAFF	TGCGCCAGCAGCTTGGGGTGGCGGGGGGTCGGCACTGAAGCTTTCTTT
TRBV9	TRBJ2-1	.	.	CASSVEGNSYNEQFF	TGTGCCAGCAGCGTAGAGGGGAACTCCTACAATGAGCAGTTCTTC
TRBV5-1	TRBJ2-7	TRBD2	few	CASSSSGSYEQYF	TGCGCCAGCAGCAGTAGCGGGAGCTACGAGCAGTACTTC
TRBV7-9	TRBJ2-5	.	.	CASSWPGAQETQYF	TGTGCCAGCAGCTGGCCGGGTGCCCAAGAGACCCAGTACTTC